This T cell receptor beta chain was sequenced in a study of breast tumors, draining lymph nodes, adjacent tissues. V shed 3 bases, J shed 5 bases, and the junction held 5 bases outside the gene matches. Germline V gene lookup returns CDR1 SGHAT and CDR2 FQNNGV. The CDR3 spans 16 residues. Breast cancer patients provided tissue from their axillary draining lymph nodes. To note about this clonotype: Its target is unknown.

TCRdb itself ran the multiplex PCR reads through MiXCR, one entry per CDR3 protein. Of approximately 100,000 distinct CDR3 sequences listed, approximately 28% are singletons. General observations from the study: Tumor repertoires ranked between lymph nodes and nontumor tissue in diversity, with V and J gene preferences.

The chain employs TRBV11-2 and TRBJ2-3, with 13 positions matching TRBD2. The sequenced sample was axillary lymph node tissue. This TCR was recovered from a female donor with breast cancer. Some clones in this sample may be carry-over from other donors' samples. This chain's CDR3 is CASSFLRLAGGDTQYF. In DNA form, the CDR3 reads TGTGCCAGCAGCTTTTTAAGACTAGCGGGAGGAGATACGCAGTATTTT. The full variable domain, its missing parts supplied by reference TRBV11-2 and TRBJ2-3, is EAGVAQSPRYKIIEKRQSVAFWCNPISGHATLYWYQQILGQGPKLLIQFQNNGVVDDSQLPKDRFSAERLKGVDSTLKIQPAKLEDSAVYLCASSFLRLAGGDTQYFGPGTRLTVL.